This T cell receptor (beta chain) appears in the sequencing data of a study of CD4 and CD8 cells across lung adenocarcinoma regions. The patients had localized lung adenocarcinoma, a non-small cell subtype. Germline V CDR1 and CDR2: SGHVS, FQNEAQ. This CDR3 is built from 17 residues. Trimming removed 6 bases from V and 6 bases from J; junction bases left unmatched: 16. TCRdb fed the PCR reads into MiXCR, producing one record per CDR3 protein. The sample carries around 10,000 distinct CDR3 sequences, roughly 49% recorded once. This chain connects TRBV7-8 to TRBJ2-1, with 8 bases lining up with TRBD2. This TCR derives from a male donor with lung adenocarcinoma. The CD4 and CD8 labels of this study may be unreliable. Sequencing input: CD8+ T cells from the margin of a lung tumor. The CDR3 reads CASRQSRAAAGVNEQFF. The DNA of the CDR3 is TGTGCCAGCAGACAATCCCGGGCCGCAGCGGGAGTCAATGAGCAGTTCTTC. The whole variable domain, filled in from reference TRBV7-8 and TRBJ2-1, reads GAGVSQSPRYKVAKRGQDVALRCDPISGHVSLFWYQQALGQGPEFLTYFQNEAQLDKSGLPSDRFFAERPEGSVSTLKIQRTQQEDSAVYLCASRQSRAAAGVNEQFFGPGTRLTVL.